Below, 25 T cell receptor beta chains from the same sample are listed, as sequenced in a study of blood T cells in healthy people across ages. Sample-barcoded 5' priming and a J-beta primer mix drove a second PCR of roughly 7 to 11 cycles. TCRdb reprocessed the 5' RACE reads with MiXCR, giving one entry per CDR3 protein. The sample holds approximately 780,000 distinct CDR3 sequences, roughly 25% seen once. These data were likewise used in another study, on T cells of mothers and their children.

The material sequenced was blood. Source of these receptors: a boy aged 5-17 years in good health.

The chain joins TRBV7-3 to TRBJ2-2; 11 bases map to TRBD2. Germline V gene data show CDR1 as SGHTA and CDR2 as FQGTGA. After removal of 2 bases from V and 5 bases from J, the junction contained 1 base not matched to a gene. CDR3 length: 15 residues. CDR3 sequence: CASSLGTSGTGELFF. CDR3 coding DNA: TGTGCCAGCAGCTTAGGGACTAGCGGAACCGGGGAGCTGTTTTTT.

The rearrangement links TRBV6-6 to TRBJ1-4, with D perhaps matching TRBD1 (5 bases). V lost 2 bases and J lost 7, with 8 bases in between. This CDR3 contains 13 residues. Germline CDR1 is MNHNY and CDR2 is SVGAGI (reference sequence). The CDR3 is CASSYGTGEKLFF. The CDR3 DNA sequence: TGTGCCAGCAGTTACGGGACCGGTGAAAAACTGTTTTTT.

This clonotype was found a few times. The rearrangement joins TRBV5-1 to TRBJ1-1, with no clear D. Trimming cost V 2 bases and J 10 bases, with 15 bases left between them. The CDR3 covers 13 residues. Germline assignment: CDR1 SGHRS and CDR2 YFSETQ. CDR3 sequence reads: CASSLSKPSGAFF. CDR3 sequence (DNA): TGCGCCAGCAGCTTAAGCAAGCCAAGCGGAGCTTTCTTT.

This clonotype occurred a few times. This chain links TRBV14 with TRBJ2-3; 9 bases fit TRBD1. The length of the CDR3 is 15 residues. J gave up 6 bases and V 1 base, and 5 bases lay outside the gene matches. Germline CDR1 reads SGHDN; CDR2 reads FVKESK. CDR3 nucleotides: TGTGCCAGCAGCCAAGGTTCGGGACAGGGCGATACGCAGTATTTT. It translates to CASSQGSGQGDTQYF.

This clonotype was observed a few times. J is TRBJ1-4 and V is TRBV20-1; D unresolved. V lost 6 bases to trimming and J lost 1 base, with 6 bases between them. Germline V gene data show CDR1 as DFQATT and CDR2 as SNEGSKA (reference sequence). The length of the CDR3 is 12 residues. CDR3 protein: CSAWGTNEKLFF. Here the CDR3 DNA reads TGCAGTGCCTGGGGAACTAATGAAAAACTGTTTTTT.

This clonotype appeared a few times. The V gene is TRBV5-5, the J gene TRBJ2-3; 11 bases map to TRBD2. This CDR3 region has 16 residues. Germline V lookup: CDR1 SGHKS, CDR2 YYEKEE (reference sequence). The V and J ends lost 2 bases and 2 bases, in that order; junction bases with no gene match: 4. The CDR3 DNA reads as TGTGCCAGCAGCTTTGGGACTAGCGGCAACACAGATACGCAGTATTTT. As protein: CASSFGTSGNTDTQYF.

The genes are TRBV7-3 and TRBJ2-2; D assignment may be TRBD1 or TRBD2 (6 bases each). V lost 4 bases to trimming and J lost 1 base, with 13 bases between them. The CDR3 length is 16 residues. CDR1 SGHTA and CDR2 FQGTGA come from the germline V gene. CDR3 in amino acids: CASSSQGGLNTGELFF. DNA of the CDR3: TGTGCCAGCAGCTCACAGGGAGGCCTGAACACCGGGGAGCTGTTTTTT.

This clonotype showed up just once. CDR3 amino acids: CASSQGMGQGFFF. The CDR3, as DNA: TGTGCCAGCAGCCAAGGGATGGGACAGGGGTTCTTCTTT. The chain uses TRBV3-1 and TRBJ1-1, with 10 bases identical to TRBD1. The CDR3 extends over 13 amino acids. Trimming at V came to 1 base and at J to 14 bases, leaving 7 bases not matched to a gene. CDR1 is LGHDT, CDR2 YNNKEL, per germline (reference sequence).

V is TRBV6-5 and J is TRBJ2-7; D might be TRBD1 or TRBD2, each matching 6 bases. The CDR3 consists of 15 residues. Germline CDR1 reads MNHEY; CDR2 reads SVGAGI. Deletions cut 0 bases from V and 4 bases from J, with 13 bases between. The CDR3 DNA is TGTGCCAGCAGTTACTCGGGGGGCTTGGGTTACGAGCAGTACTTC. Protein sequence: CASSYSGGLGYEQYF.

In its sample, this clonotype was seen a few times. This chain connects TRBV19 to TRBJ1-1; a weak D match, TRBD1 (6 bases). V was trimmed by 5 bases and J by 5 bases, leaving 15 bases between them. Germline CDR1 LNHDA, CDR2 SQIVND (reference sequence). The CDR3 is 14 amino acids. CDR3 DNA: TGTGCCAGTAGTCATTTCCAGGGGAGTACTGAAGCTTTCTTT. The encoded protein is CASSHFQGSTEAFF.

The V call is TRBV9, the J call TRBJ1-3, with D possibly TRBD1 on 5 matching bases. This CDR3 contains 15 residues. V was shortened by 4 bases and J by 0 bases, with 11 bases between the two germline ends. Germline-derived CDR1 and CDR2 are SGDLS and YYNGEE. The CDR3: CASSWDSPSGNTIYF. For the CDR3, the DNA is TGTGCCAGCAGCTGGGACTCGCCCTCTGGAAACACCATATATTTT.

The chain links TRBV12-3 or TRBV12-4 to TRBJ1-2; D uncertain. The CDR3 consists of 13 residues. V was clipped by 10 bases and J by 7 bases, with 19 bases between them. For the CDR3, the DNA is TGTGCCACTTCCCTTAGTCCCGTGCGTGGCTACACCTTC. Its protein product is CATSLSPVRGYTF.

The chain is built from TRBV28 and TRBJ2-1, with D perhaps given as TRBD1 or TRBD2 (5 bases each). Trimming took off 8 bases at V and 0 bases at J, with 11 bases between the two ends. The CDR3 has 14 residues. CDR1 and CDR2 from the germline V gene are MDHEN and SYDVKM. The chain's CDR3 is CASYEGSSYNEQFF. The CDR3, as DNA: TGTGCCAGCTACGAGGGGAGCTCCTACAATGAGCAGTTCTTC.

The sample holds a few counts of this clonotype. V is TRBV7-9 and J is TRBJ2-3; D is undetermined. From germline, CDR1 is SEHNR and CDR2 FQNEAQ (reference sequence). The CDR3 has 15 residues. The V end lost 5 bases, the J end lost 2 bases, and 14 bases lay between the germline ends. The chain's CDR3 is CASSPLASLTDTQYF. The CDR3 DNA sequence: TGTGCCAGCAGCCCCCTGGCGTCTCTCACAGATACGCAGTATTTT.

This clonotype has only a few counts. V usage is TRBV5-1 and J usage is TRBJ2-7, with D perhaps matching TRBD1 (6 bases). The germline CDR1 and CDR2 sequences are SGHRS and YFSETQ. The CDR3 is 13 amino acids. V gave up 4 bases and J gave up 4 bases, with 12 bases separating them. CDR3 loop: CASSIGQMYEQYF. The CDR3 DNA sequence: TGCGCCAGCAGCATAGGACAGATGTACGAGCAGTACTTC.

The chain uses TRBV7-2 and TRBJ2-5, with 7 positions matching TRBD1. J was trimmed by 5 bases and V by 0 bases; bases with no gene match: 6. The V gene's germline CDR1 is SGHTA and CDR2 FQGNSA. This CDR3 has 15 residues. CDR3 in amino acids: CASSLASTGLETQYF. The CDR3 DNA is TGTGCCAGCAGCTTAGCCTCGACAGGGTTGGAGACCCAGTACTTC.

The chain employs TRBV7-9 and TRBJ2-3; no definite D call. Germline-derived CDR1 and CDR2 are SEHNR and FQNEAQ (reference sequence). V was pared by 5 bases and J by 4 bases, with 7 bases between. The CDR3 consists of 12 residues. Written as DNA, the CDR3 is TGTGCCAGCAGCGCGCTCTCAGATACGCAGTATTTT. Protein: CASSALSDTQYF.

The chain recombines TRBV12-3 or TRBV12-4 with TRBJ1-4; D unresolved. The CDR3 spans 14 residues. V was trimmed by 3 bases and J by 8 bases, leaving 13 bases between them. This CDR3 reads CASSFGFGGEKLFF. CDR3 sequence (DNA): TGTGCCAGCAGTTTTGGATTTGGAGGGGAAAAACTGTTTTTT.

The J gene is TRBJ2-2, the V gene TRBV3-1; the match to TRBD1 covers 9 bases. The CDR3 is 17 amino acids. Germline V gene sequence: CDR1 LGHDT, CDR2 YNNKEL (reference sequence). The trim removed 4 bases at V and 3 bases at J, leaving 9 bases unmatched. DNA of the CDR3: TGTGCCAGCAGCCGATGGACAGGGGATCGTGACACCGGGGAGCTGTTTTTT. Translating gives CASSRWTGDRDTGELFF.

This clonotype has only a few counts. The chain has TRBV5-1 and TRBJ2-7; D may be TRBD2 (5 bases). Germline-derived CDR1 and CDR2 are SGHRS and YFSETQ. This CDR3 has 16 amino acids. Trimming cost V 4 bases and J 1 base, with 18 bases left between them. Here the CDR3 reads CASSPGGGGQSYEQYF. The CDR3 bases are TGCGCCAGCAGCCCTGGCGGAGGCGGTCAGTCCTACGAGCAGTACTTC.

The sample holds a few counts of this clonotype. This rearrangement joins TRBV5-1 to TRBJ2-3, with 10 nucleotides matching TRBD1. The germline V gene encodes CDR1 SGHRS and CDR2 YFSETQ. Trimming cost V 1 base and J 5 bases; bases outside gene matches: 7. The CDR3 is made up of 16 amino acids. The CDR3 sequence is CASSLSLGQGLDTQYF. CDR3 bases: TGCGCCAGCAGCTTGAGCTTGGGACAGGGGTTAGATACGCAGTATTTT. Using reference TRBV5-1 and TRBJ2-3 for the parts outside the CDR3, the full variable domain is KAGVTQTPRYLIKTRGQQVTLSCSPISGHRSVSWYQQTPGQGLQFLFEYFSETQRNKGNFPGRFSGRQFSNSRSEMNVSTLELGDSALYLCASSLSLGQGLDTQYFGPGTRLTVL.

V gene TRBV29-1 combines with J gene TRBJ2-1; D uncertain. Germline V CDR1 and CDR2: SQVTM, ANQGSEA. Trimming pared 5 bases from V and 7 bases from J, leaving 9 bases between. The CDR3 consists of 11 residues. As DNA, the CDR3 is TGCAGCGTTAAGGCCTGGAATGAGCAGTTCTTC. It is translated as CSVKAWNEQFF.

This clonotype has only a few counts. The chain is built from TRBV12-3 or TRBV12-4 and TRBJ2-5; TRBD1 or TRBD2 may be the D gene (5 bases each). The better agreement between TRBJ2-7 and the DNA end casts doubt on the J call. The CDR3 extends over 15 amino acids. The CDR3 is CASSSSRGGSYEQYF. The CDR3 region has the DNA TGTGCCAGCAGTTCTTCCCGGGGCGGCTCCTACGAGCAGTACTTC.

This clonotype occurred many times. The J gene is TRBJ2-1, the V gene TRBV2; no clear D. Looked up from germline, CDR1 is SNHLY and CDR2 is FYNNEI. The CDR3 consists of 10 residues. The V and J ends lost 3 bases and 6 bases respectively, with 0 bases between them. The CDR3 region has the DNA TGTGCCAGCAGTGACAATGAGCAGTTCTTC. Translated, it gives CASSDNEQFF. Based on the CDR3 plus reference TRBV2 and TRBJ2-1, the full variable domain is EPEVTQTPSHQVTQMGQEVILRCVPISNHLYFYWYRQILGQKVEFLVSFYNNEISEKSEIFDDQFSVERPDGSNFTLKIRSTKLEDSAMYFCASSDNEQFFGPGTRLTVL.

The chain couples TRBV4-1 to TRBJ2-5, with 8 bases fitting TRBD2. The J call may be incorrect, as the DNA end agrees better with TRBJ2-7. CDR1 is MGHRA and CDR2 is YSYEKL in the germline V gene. This CDR3 contains 15 residues. The CDR3: CASSQAAGANYEQYF. In nucleotides, the CDR3 is TGCGCCAGCAGCCAGGCAGCGGGGGCCAACTACGAGCAGTACTTC.